This T cell receptor beta chain was observed in a study of T-cell memory formation after mild COVID-19. Whole-study findings and limits: CD8+ contracting clones occupied EMRA, while CD4+ ones occupied mainly CM and EM. Memory from before infection featured some responding clones, which suggests cross-reactive memory joined.

This clonotype turned up a few times. Antigen: not known. V trimming: 5 bases; J trimming: 9 bases; junction bases outside the gene matches: 7. The CDR3 is 14 residues long. The germline V gene has CDR1 SGHTA and CDR2 FQGNSA. From the 5' RACE reads, TCRdb called clonotypes with MiXCR, one entry per CDR3 protein. The sample contains more than 250,000 distinct CDR3 sequences, 18% of which appear only once. This sequence was found in a man aged 18-30 years who had mild COVID-19 (a few samples of this study predate the infection). Cell type and time point are not known. This sequence joins TRBV7-2 and TRBJ1-6; TRBD1 aligns across 7 bases. Sequenced sample: PBMCs or a T cell subset sorted from them (not recorded which). The CDR3 spells CASSPTGIASPLHF. CDR3 DNA sequence: TGTGCCAGCAGCCCGACAGGGATAGCTTCACCCCTCCACTTT.